Here is one TCR beta chain with its context. Its cognate antigen is unknown. TCRdb keeps only in-frame clones here, not all; method: immunoSEQ multiplex PCR. The sample includes about 470,000 clones, roughly 77% of them seen just once. CDR1 and CDR2 from the germline V gene are MDHEN and SYDVKM. This CDR3 region has 15 residues. V shed 2 bases and J shed 2 bases, with 13 bases lying between them. These data belong to a study of shared clonotypes between healthy human individuals. General observations from the study: A small donor pool kept down the genetic and exposure-history diversity that was represented.

The gene calls are TRBV28 and TRBJ2-7; D remains unclear. Sequencing was performed on PBMCs. The clonotype was recovered from a woman in her forties in good health. Some clones in this sample may be carry-over from other donors' samples. CDR3 sequence reads: CASSLTGRFPYEQYF. In DNA, the CDR3 is TGTGCCAGCAGTTTAACCGGCCGGTTTCCCTACGAGCAGTACTTC.